This TCR beta chain was retrieved from a study of T-cell memory formation after mild COVID-19. Study in general: Across donors, TCR clusters were largely donor specific. Study-wide findings and caveats: Mainly in CM and EM were contracting CD4+ clones; CD8+ were in EMRA.

V shed 2 bases, J shed 3 bases, and the junction held 4 bases outside the gene matches. The CDR3 has 16 residues. The V gene's germline CDR1 is SGHTA and CDR2 FQGNSA. This clonotype was picked up a small number of times. As yet, its antigen is unknown. It was 5'RACE with constant-segment primers that produced the TCR alpha and TCR beta cDNA libraries, which carried sample barcodes and UMIs. TCRdb used MiXCR to reprocess the 5' RACE reads, holding one entry per CDR3 protein. This sample carries some 210,000 distinct CDR3 sequences, approximately 10% of them seen once, and the ten largest clones take 3% to 3.5%.

Sample: PBMCs or a T cell subset sorted from them (not recorded which). This TCR was recovered from a man aged 18 to 35 who had mild COVID-19 (a few samples of this study predate the infection). Cell type and time point are not known. This chain connects TRBV7-2 to TRBJ2-5, with TRBD2 matching 12 bases. The CDR3 here is CASSLRTSGGKETQYF. In DNA, the CDR3 is TGTGCCAGCAGCTTAAGAACTAGCGGGGGGAAAGAGACCCAGTACTTC.